This is a list of T cell receptor beta chains from one sample in a study of blood T cell repertoires in COVID-19. The table came from immunoSEQ multiplex PCR; TCRdb's copy has only in-frame clones and leaves some out. The sample comprises just over 20,000 clones, about 88% of which are singletons, and 9.5% to 12% rests with the top ten. The source material was peripheral blood. These receptors came from a human donor in a cohort sampled during active COVID-19. Each CDR3 is given with its conserved first and last residue. Fields, in order: V gene, clone size, D gene, J gene, CDR3 DNA, CDR3 protein. The D gene is left open where the match is weak. For some rows the clone size is stated as once, few or many, or as a class when expanded; others skip it.

TRBV11-3	NA	NA	TRBJ2-7	TGTGCCAGCAGCCCGGGGAACAGTCACTACGAGCAGTACTTC	CASSPGNSHYEQYF
TRBV25-1	NA	TRBD2	TRBJ2-1	TGTGCCAGCAGTTTACTAAGCGGGAGCTCCTACAATGAGCAGTTCTTC	CASSLLSGSSYNEQFF
TRBV11-3	NA	TRBD1	TRBJ2-1	TGTGCCAGCAGCCCCCGGACAGGGGGCGGGCGGGGGCAGTTCTTC	CASSPRTGGGRGQFF
TRBV5-1	NA	TRBD1	TRBJ2-7	TGCGCCAGCAGCCCCCGACAGGGGGTCTCCTACGAGCAGTACTTC	CASSPRQGVSYEQYF
TRBV9	NA	NA	TRBJ2-1	TGTGCCAGCAGCGTAGTGGGGGGCTCCTACAATGAGCAGTTCTTC	CASSVVGGSYNEQFF
TRBV9	NA	NA	TRBJ2-2	TGTGCCAGCAGCGTATCGGGAGAGCCTAGTGGCGGGGAGCTGTTTTTT	CASSVSGEPSGGELFF
TRBV7-3	NA	TRBD2	TRBJ2-1	TGTGCCAGCAGCTTACGCAGGGAGGGACGGGAGAATGAGCAGTTCTTC	CASSLRREGRENEQFF
TRBV7-8	NA	NA	TRBJ2-7	TGTGCCAGCAGCTTGGGGTCCGGGAGCCCCTCCTACGAGCAGTACTTC	CASSLGSGSPSYEQYF
TRBV19	NA	NA	TRBJ1-1	TGTGCCAGTAGTATTACGGGTGGTCGGGTGAACACTGAAGCTTTCTTT	CASSITGGRVNTEAFF
TRBV11-2	NA	NA	TRBJ1-1	TGTGCCAGCAGCTTAGAGAGGGACACTGAAGCTTTCTTT	CASSLERDTEAFF
TRBV7-6	NA	TRBD2	TRBJ2-5	TGTGCCAGCAGCTTAACGGCGGGAGGTTTTGGAGAGACCCAGTACTTC	CASSLTAGGFGETQYF
TRBV6-1	few	TRBD2	TRBJ2-1	TGTGCCAGCAGTGAACTAGCGGGCTCCTACAATGAGCAGTTCTTC	CASSELAGSYNEQFF
TRBV7-9	NA	TRBD1	TRBJ2-4	TGTGCCAGCAGCCCCCTCGACAGGGAAAACATTCAGTACTTC	CASSPLDRENIQYF
TRBV6-6	NA	TRBD2	TRBJ2-2	TGTGCCAGCAGCCGCCCTAGCGGGAGTAACACCGGGGAGCTGTTTTTT	CASSRPSGSNTGELFF
TRBV18	NA	NA	TRBJ2-5	TGTGCCAGCTCCCCGTACCAAGAGACCCAGTACTTC	CASSPYQETQYF
TRBV6-5	NA	TRBD1	TRBJ1-1	TGTGCCAGCAGTTACTCGTGGACAGGGGGCACTGAAGCTTTCTTT	CASSYSWTGGTEAFF
TRBV28	once	TRBD2	TRBJ2-6	TGTGCCAGCAGCTGGACTAGCTCTAGTGGTGGGGCCAACGTCCTGACTTTC	CASSWTSSSGGANVLTF
TRBV2	once	TRBD2	TRBJ2-5	TGTGCCAGCAGTGTTGCGGGAGGAAACGAAGAGACCCAGTACTTC	CASSVAGGNEETQYF
TRBV12-3/TRBV12-4	NA	NA	TRBJ2-1	TGTGCCAGCAGTTTACTAGCCCCCAGTGAGCAGTTCTTC	CASSLLAPSEQFF
TRBV18	few	NA	TRBJ1-5	TGTGCCAGCTCGCAAGACTTGGAAGTGAGTCAGCCCCAGCATTTT	CASSQDLEVSQPQHF
TRBV10-3	NA	TRBD1	TRBJ2-2	TGTGCCATCAGTGAGTCGGGACAGGGGACCGGGGAGCTGTTTTTT	CAISESGQGTGELFF
TRBV5-1	NA	NA	TRBJ1-1	TGCGCCAGCAGCTTGCCGGGTGGGACTGAAGCTTTCTTT	CASSLPGGTEAFF
TRBV5-1	once	NA	TRBJ2-2	TGCGCCAGCAGTATGGCGGCAAACACCGGGGAGCTGTTTTTT	CASSMAANTGELFF
TRBV11-3	once	TRBD2	TRBJ2-1	TGTGCCAGCAGCTTAGGGACTAGCGGGAGTTGGGATGAGCAGTTCTTC	CASSLGTSGSWDEQFF
TRBV2	NA	NA	TRBJ1-5	TGTGCCAGCAGTGAAATGTCCAGGGATCAGCCCCAGCATTTT	CASSEMSRDQPQHF
TRBV28	NA	NA	TRBJ1-5	TGTGCCAGCAAGGTGGCAGGGGACAATCAGCCCCAGCATTTT	CASKVAGDNQPQHF
TRBV6-5	NA	NA	TRBJ2-3	TGTGCCAGCTCTAGGGGGACCAGCACAGATACGCAGTATTTT	CASSRGTSTDTQYF
TRBV9	NA	TRBD1	TRBJ2-5	TGTGCCAGCAGCACGAACAGGGGAAGTTTAGAGACCCAGTACTTC	CASSTNRGSLETQYF
TRBV7-9	NA	NA	TRBJ2-7	TGTGCCAGCAGCTTAGGCCTCGTAGAATATGAGCAGTACTTC	CASSLGLVEYEQYF
TRBV11-3	NA	NA	TRBJ1-1	TGTGCCAGCAGCTCCCGGGACGGAGGGTCTAACACTGAAGCTTTCTTT	CASSSRDGGSNTEAFF
TRBV7-3	NA	TRBD2	TRBJ2-2	TGTGCCAGCAGCTTTCGGTCTAGCGGCACCGGGGAGCTGTTTTTT	CASSFRSSGTGELFF
TRBV2	NA	TRBD1	TRBJ1-1	TGTGCCAGCAATGGACAGGGAACGAACACTGAAGCTTTCTTT	CASNGQGTNTEAFF
TRBV6-6	NA	TRBD1	TRBJ2-4	TGTGCCAGCAGTTTGCAGGGGGCGGGCAAAAACATTCAGTACTTC	CASSLQGAGKNIQYF
TRBV3-1/TRBV3-2	once	NA	TRBJ2-2	TGTGCCAGCAGCCTCCGGGGGACTCAGAACACCGGGGAGCTGTTTTTT	CASSLRGTQNTGELFF
TRBV28	NA	NA	TRBJ2-2	TGTGCCAGCAGTCCAGTGAGATCGGGGACCGGGGAGCTGTTTTTT	CASSPVRSGTGELFF
TRBV27	NA	NA	TRBJ1-5	TGTGCCAGCATCAACAGGGATAGCAATCAGCCCCAGCATTTT	CASINRDSNQPQHF